The 11 T cell receptor beta chains below all came from one sample that was sequenced in a study of blood T cell repertoires in COVID-19. This table comes from immunoSEQ multiplex PCR, and its TCRdb copy is limited to in-frame clones, with some not included. The sample shows 250,000 or so clones, 80% to 90% of them seen only once. The sequenced sample consisted of PBMCs or T cells enriched from blood (not recorded which). The receptors were gathered from a woman aged 50 to 65 who had been exposed to COVID-19.

The genes are TRBV7-9 and TRBJ2-1, with unresolved D. Germline V gene sequence: CDR1 SEHNR, CDR2 FQNEAQ (reference sequence). With 7 bases removed from V and 6 bases from J, the gap between germline ends came to 16 bases. This CDR3 region has 14 residues. CDR3 bases: TGTGCCAGCATTCTTCGAGACCGGGTCAATGAGCAGTTCTTC. Residues: CASILRDRVNEQFF.

The chain has TRBV5-4 and TRBJ2-5; 10 bases are a match to TRBD1. The CDR3 covers 12 residues. The germline V gene encodes CDR1 SGHNT and CDR2 YYREEE (reference sequence). Unmatched junction bases numbered 2, after V lost 7 bases and J lost 5 bases. The CDR3 nucleotides read TGTGCCAGCTCGGACAGGGGGGAGACCCAGTACTTC. It specifies CASSDRGETQYF.

This chain connects TRBV2 to TRBJ1-2; D is uncertain. CDR1 and CDR2 (germline): SNHLY, FYNNEI. The CDR3 length is 10 residues. V shed 8 bases and J shed 7 bases, with 8 bases lying between them. The CDR3 loop reads CASGEGGYTF. The CDR3 nucleotides read TGTGCCAGCGGCGAGGGTGGCTACACCTTC.

The rearrangement uses TRBV6-4 and TRBJ2-1; 12 bases are a match to TRBD2. V trimming: 5 bases; J trimming: 5 bases; junction bases outside the gene matches: 10. Germline V gives CDR1 MRHNA, CDR2 SNTAGT. CDR3 length equals 17 residues. The CDR3 region is CASSRTSGAGGDNEQFF. CDR3 bases: TGTGCCAGCAGTAGGACTAGCGGGGCCGGGGGTGACAATGAGCAGTTCTTC.

This clone came up once. The chain joins TRBV7-9 to TRBJ2-5; D remains ambiguous. With 2 bases removed from V and 2 bases from J, the gap between germline ends came to 9 bases. Per the germline V gene, CDR1 is SEHNR and CDR2 is FQNEAQ (reference sequence). CDR3 size: 14 residues. The CDR3 DNA reads as TGTGCCAGCAGCTTAAGTGCACAGCAAGAGACCCAGTACTTC. It yields the protein CASSLSAQQETQYF.

The rearrangement uses TRBV27 and TRBJ2-3; D remains unclear. Germline V gene lookup returns CDR1 MNHEY and CDR2 SMNVEV (reference sequence). Trimming left V 4 bases short and J 7 bases short, with 9 bases between. The CDR3 extends over 12 amino acids. As DNA, the CDR3 is TGTGCCAGCAGTTCCCAGTTAAATACGCAGTATTTT. This gives the protein CASSSQLNTQYF.

The V gene is TRBV5-1, the J gene TRBJ1-1; D is unclear. Trimming took 3 bases from V and 4 from J, leaving 13 bases between them. Germline CDR1 reads SGHRS; CDR2 reads YFSETQ. This CDR3 region has 14 residues. CDR3 sequence: CASSSHPAGTEAFF. The CDR3 DNA follows: TGCGCCAGCAGCTCCCACCCGGCAGGCACTGAAGCTTTCTTT.

V gene TRBV5-4 combines with J gene TRBJ1-1; D is possibly TRBD1 (6 bases). Germline CDR1 is SGHNT and CDR2 is YYREEE (reference sequence). Trimming took 0 bases from V and 6 from J, leaving 12 bases between them. The CDR3 consists of 14 residues. The CDR3 DNA is TGTGCCAGCAGCTTGGAAGTACAGGGAGCTGAAGCTTTCTTT. Amino acid sequence: CASSLEVQGAEAFF.

V usage is TRBV12-3 or TRBV12-4 and J usage is TRBJ1-1; TRBD1 is a possible D gene (6 bases). The V gene lost 7 bases and the J gene lost 4 bases, with 13 bases spanning the gap. The length of the CDR3 is 13 residues. CDR3 in DNA: TGTGCCAGCACCTGGGGGGGGCCCACTGAAGCTTTCTTT. Protein sequence: CASTWGGPTEAFF.

The chain is built from TRBV5-4 and TRBJ1-1; D may be TRBD1 (6 bases). The V gene lost 3 bases and the J gene lost 0 bases, with 12 bases spanning the gap. Germline V gene data show CDR1 as SGHNT and CDR2 as YYREEE (reference sequence). CDR3 length: 15 residues. CDR3 in DNA: TGTGCCAGCAGCTCCGCTGGACAGATGAACACTGAAGCTTTCTTT. This encodes CASSSAGQMNTEAFF. Full variable domain (remainder filled in from reference TRBV5-4 and TRBJ1-1): ETGVTQSPTHLIKTRGQQVTLRCSSQSGHNTVSWYQQALGQGPQFIFQYYREEENGRGNFPPRFSGLQFPNYSSELNVNALELDDSALYLCASSSAGQMNTEAFFGQGTRLTVV.

V and J are TRBV19 and TRBJ1-6; a possible D gene is TRBD1 (5 bases). V was shortened by 7 bases and J by 14 bases, with 18 bases between the two germline ends. Germline assignment: CDR1 LNHDA and CDR2 SQIVND (reference sequence). CDR3 size: 13 residues. The CDR3 protein is CASTARRWGTLHF. Written as DNA, the CDR3 is TGTGCCAGTACGGCGAGACGCTGGGGCACCCTCCACTTT.